Sequencing of this T cell receptor (beta chain) was carried out in a study of blood T cell repertoires in COVID-19. The overall study: There were acute and convalescent COVID-19 samples, and they came from the United States, Italy and Spain. PBMCs, B-cell-depleted T cells, or T cells were the source of the cDNA or gDNA that made up the material.

Germline CDR1 reads LNHDA; CDR2 reads SQIVND (reference sequence). Trimming left V 5 bases short and J 2 bases short, with 22 bases between. CDR3 size: 19 residues. The authors' processing: By means of reference gene primer amplification, nucleated cell counts were estimated. Some clones are missing from TCRdb's copy, which holds only in-frame ones; the method was immunoSEQ multiplex PCR. V and J calls and clone size are those listed in that table; D and trimming were worked out from the DNA. The data show 80,000 to 130,000 clones, approximately 86% seen once. Sequencing input: peripheral blood. The clonotype was recovered from a woman aged 60-70 years with acute or convalescent COVID-19. The chain is built from TRBV19 and TRBJ2-6; D not certain. CDR3 sequence reads: CASSPYARSLRAGANVLTF. Written as DNA, the CDR3 is TGTGCCAGTAGTCCCTATGCCCGGTCTCTCCGGGCTGGGGCCAACGTCCTGACTTTC.